This TCR beta chain emerged from a study of blood T cells in healthy people across ages. Study details: T cells yielded about one barcoded beta molecule per two cells through template switching.

Isolation recovered at least 6.5 million PBMCs from every sample. With respect to this clonotype: Antigen specificity is unknown.

Trimming removed 7 bases at V and 2 bases at J, with 14 bases between. Germline loops: CDR1 DFQATT, CDR2 SNEGSKA (reference sequence). The CDR3 consists of 13 residues. With a J-beta primer mix and a sample-barcoded 5' primer, a second PCR ran about 7 to 11 cycles. TCRdb recomputed calls from the 5' RACE reads with MiXCR, one row per CDR3 protein. The sample consists of around 1,500,000 distinct CDR3 sequences, 28% of them appearing once. Study conclusions and caveats: Not knowing donor CMV status may have confounded expanded clonotype changes. TCR beta diversity correlated strongly with naive T cell percentage.

The source of this sequence is a woman under 40 in good health. V and J are TRBV20-1 and TRBJ2-5, with D perhaps TRBD1 (6 bases). Input material: blood. The CDR3 sequence is CSVLQGLQETQYF. Here the CDR3 DNA reads TGCAGTGTTTTACAGGGTTTACAAGAGACCCAGTACTTC.